What follows are 10 T cell receptor beta chains derived from one specimen sequenced in a study of early T cells in non-severe SARS-CoV-2 infection (dated by TCRdb to about 2021). Libraries were prepared through 5' RACE. Sequencing was performed on a NextSeq 500. TCRdb trimmed public reads at Q25 via fastp, called clones via MiXCR and kept in-frame beta chains. Rows with one shared CDR3 protein collapse into an entry with the most common genes and DNA. The sample yields about 77,000 distinct CDR3 sequences; roughly 9.6% were counted once. Roughly 5% of the sample is held by the ten biggest clonotypes. Sequences were obtained from whole blood. The receptors derive from an adult who was a healthcare worker with PCR-confirmed SARS-CoV-2 infection or an uninfected control (not recorded which).

This clonotype appeared many times. The chain has TRBV25-1 and TRBJ2-5, with TRBD1 matching 7 bases. The J segment lost 4 bases and the V segment lost 3 bases, leaving 8 bases of the junction unmatched. This CDR3 contains 15 residues. In germline, CDR1 is MGHDK, CDR2 SYGVNS. The CDR3 protein is CASSDHRGISETQYF. CDR3 bases: TGTGCCAGCAGTGATCACAGGGGAATATCAGAGACCCAGTACTTC. The whole variable domain, remainder taken from reference TRBV25-1 and TRBJ2-5, is EADIYQTPRYLVIGTGKKITLECSQTMGHDKMYWYQQDPGMELHLIHYSYGVNSTEKGDLSSESTVSRIRTEHFPLTLESARPSHTSQYLCASSDHRGISETQYFGPGTRLLVL.

This clonotype was detected ten times or more. The chain links TRBV14 to TRBJ2-2; 10 bases are shared with TRBD1. This CDR3 spans 17 amino acids. The germline CDR1 and CDR2 sequences are SGHDN and FVKESK. The V segment lost 4 bases and the J segment 2 bases; nucleotides outside the gene matches: 7. The CDR3 sequence: CASSPRQGAINTGELFF. DNA for the CDR3: TGTGCCAGCAGCCCAAGACAGGGGGCAATTAACACCGGGGAGCTGTTTTTT.

This clonotype has at least ten counts. V and J are TRBV5-1 and TRBJ2-5, with D possibly matching TRBD2 (6 bases). CDR1 SGHRS and CDR2 YFSETQ come from the germline V gene. CDR3 length: 14 amino acids. V lost 1 base and J lost 1, with 8 bases in between. CDR3 nucleotides: TGCGCCAGCAGCTTGATAGCGGCCCAAGAGACCCAGTACTTC. It encodes CASSLIAAQETQYF. Based on the CDR3 plus reference TRBV5-1 and TRBJ2-5, the full variable domain is KAGVTQTPRYLIKTRGQQVTLSCSPISGHRSVSWYQQTPGQGLQFLFEYFSETQRNKGNFPGRFSGRQFSNSRSEMNVSTLELGDSALYLCASSLIAAQETQYFGPGTRLLVL.

Only a few counts were recorded for this clonotype. This chain links TRBV2 with TRBJ2-2; D gene unclear. With 4 bases removed from V and 3 bases from J, the gap between germline ends came to 12 bases. This CDR3 has 15 residues. From germline, CDR1 is SNHLY and CDR2 FYNNEI. This chain's CDR3 is CASSALAAYTGELFF. The CDR3 DNA is TGTGCCAGCAGTGCTCTTGCGGCTTACACCGGGGAGCTGTTTTTT.

This clonotype came up many times. The J gene is TRBJ2-7, the V gene TRBV10-3, with D uncertain. CDR1 ENHRY and CDR2 SYGVKD come from the germline V gene. This CDR3 spans 12 amino acids. Trimming removed 6 bases at V and 1 base at J, with 7 bases between. CDR3 region: CAISLGSYEQYF. In DNA, the CDR3 is TGTGCCATCAGCCTTGGGTCCTACGAGCAGTACTTC.

This clonotype was seen repeatedly, ten times or more. This rearrangement joins TRBV25-1 to TRBJ1-6; no clear D. V was pared by 2 bases and J by 9 bases, with 8 bases between. Germline V gives CDR1 MGHDK, CDR2 SYGVNS. The CDR3 spans 13 residues. In DNA form, the CDR3 reads TGTGCCAGCAGTGAAAGCGGGGTTTCACCCCTCCACTTT. Its translation is CASSESGVSPLHF.

There are a few counts of this clonotype. One end of the junction varies from germline; a read error may be responsible. The V and J genes are TRBV20-1 and TRBJ2-3; D is unclear. The CDR3 spans 15 residues. Per germline, CDR1 DFQATT and CDR2 SNEGSKA (reference sequence). In nucleotides, the CDR3 is TGCAGTGCCAGAGGAGAGGTGGGCAACACAGATACGCAGTATTTT. Residues: CSARGEVGNTDTQYF.

This clonotype was seen repeatedly, ten times or more. DNA of the CDR3: TGTGCCAGCAGTTACTTTACAGGGGGAAAACTGTTTTTT. Its protein product is CASSYFTGGKLFF. The genes are TRBV6-6 and TRBJ1-4, with 8 bases identical to TRBD1. In germline, CDR1 is MNHNY, CDR2 SVGAGI (reference sequence). The CDR3 consists of 13 residues. V lost 1 base and J lost 10; bases outside the gene matches: 2.

This clonotype was detected ten times or more. This CDR3 reads CASDAGQGNSPLHF. DNA of the CDR3: TGTGCCAGCGACGCGGGACAGGGTAATTCACCCCTCCACTTT. This chain links TRBV28 with TRBJ1-6, with 9 bases fitting TRBD1. CDR1 is MDHEN and CDR2 is SYDVKM in the germline V gene. The CDR3 extends over 14 amino acids. The V segment lost 8 bases and the J segment 6 bases; nucleotides outside the gene matches: 5.

This clonotype came up many times. The chain recombines TRBV7-9 with TRBJ2-1; D is unresolved. Germline V gives CDR1 SEHNR, CDR2 FQNEAQ (reference sequence). The CDR3 has 13 residues. V shed 2 bases and J shed 8 bases, with 10 bases lying between them. The CDR3 nucleotides read TGTGCCAGCAGCTTAATTCCAACATATGAGCAGTTCTTC. Amino acids: CASSLIPTYEQFF.